This T cell receptor beta chain was documented in a study of cytomegalovirus exposure and HLA in healthy donors. Primers for the PCR totalled 60 Vbeta and 13 Jbeta. The repertoire was sequenced with immunoSEQ multiplex PCR; TCRdb's copy has only in-frame clones and lacks some. The data show roughly 120,000 clones, with around four fifths seen just once and about 29% held by the top ten. Those who donated were healthy bone marrow donors. Findings of the study overall: TCR sequences were mostly rare, though some public TCRs occurred in many donors. A later analysis reportedly found that, within productive TCRs, an Asian-associated ancestry cluster had fewer N-insertions than the mean observed across the approximately 670 donors.

Regarding this clone: Antigen unknown.

The specimen was PBMCs. The receptor was isolated from a man aged 55 to 70 in good health and CMV-seropositive.

The CDR3 DNA reads TGTGCCACCAGCAGACTGGGACAGTTTGGGCTGTTTTTT. Encoded protein: CATSRLGQFGLFF. The V gene is TRBV15, the J gene TRBJ2-2; the match to TRBD1 covers 7 bases. Unmatched junction bases numbered 7, after V lost 2 bases and J lost 13 bases. This CDR3 contains 13 residues. Germline V gene sequence: CDR1 LNHNV, CDR2 YYDKDF (reference sequence). The full variable domain, its missing parts supplied by reference TRBV15 and TRBJ2-2, is DAMVIQNPRYQVTQFGKPVTLSCSQTLNHNVMYWYQQKSSQAPKLLFHYYDKDFNNEADTPDNFQSRRPNTSFCFLDIRSPGLGDTAMYLCATSRLGQFGLFFGEGSRLTVL.